The entry that follows covers one T cell receptor (beta chain) sequence. The junction had 3 bases not matched to a gene; V was cut back by 4 bases and J by 4 bases. This CDR3 is built from 13 residues. Looked up from germline, CDR1 is SGHRS and CDR2 is YFSETQ. This record comes from a study of blood T cell repertoires in COVID-19. The method was immunoSEQ multiplex PCR; TCRdb's version includes in-frame clones alone and lacks a portion of them. The sample carries 100,000 to 150,000 clones, around 81% recorded once. Sequencing was carried out using peripheral blood. The chain couples TRBV5-1 to TRBJ1-1; TRBD1 matches at 8 bases. The clonotype comes from a woman in her 50s with acute or convalescent COVID-19. This CDR3 is CASSPDRGTEAFF. The CDR3 coding sequence is TGCGCCAGCAGCCCAGACAGGGGCACTGAAGCTTTCTTT.